A single sample is the source of the 14 T cell receptor beta chains below, sequenced in a study of beta chain features in type 1 diabetes. Every bit of the isolated RNA underwent reverse transcription, so sequencing read expressed TCRB transcripts. This table comes from immunoSEQ multiplex PCR, and its TCRdb copy is limited to in-frame clones, with some not included. This table holds roughly 350,000 clones, about 10% found once. The sequenced sample was naive CD4+ T cells from blood. The receptors come from a woman in her 30s in good health.

The V gene is TRBV4-3, the J gene TRBJ2-1; D remains unclear. Looked up from germline, CDR1 is LGHNA and CDR2 is YSLEER. V was shortened by 1 base and J by 9 bases, with 10 bases between the two germline ends. The CDR3 totals 13 residues. The CDR3 nucleotides read TGCGCCAGCAGCCAAGGTCGCATCGGTGAGCAGTTCTTC. Translation gives CASSQGRIGEQFF.

The chain links TRBV18 to TRBJ2-7; the match to TRBD1 covers 9 bases. With 6 bases clipped from V and 4 bases from J, the junction kept 10 bases outside the gene matches. The CDR3 loop spans 15 amino acids. Germline CDR1 reads KGHSH; CDR2 reads LQKENI. The DNA for the CDR3 is TGTGCCAGCTCCCAACCGGGACAGGGACAGTACGAGCAGTACTTC. Protein sequence: CASSQPGQGQYEQYF.

This clone has only a few counts. V usage is TRBV28 and J usage is TRBJ2-7, with 11 bases matching TRBD2. The J segment lost 4 bases and the V segment lost 2 bases, leaving 7 bases of the junction unmatched. Per germline, CDR1 MDHEN and CDR2 SYDVKM. The CDR3 length is 16 residues. The CDR3: CASSLVLAGGPYEQYF. The CDR3, as DNA: TGTGCCAGCAGTTTAGTCTTAGCGGGAGGGCCATACGAGCAGTACTTC.

The gene calls are TRBV4-3 and TRBJ2-5; possible D gene TRBD2, 6 bases. V lost 1 base to trimming and J lost 4 bases, with 7 bases between them. The CDR3 totals 13 residues. Germline CDR1 and CDR2: LGHNA and YSLEER. In DNA, the CDR3 is TGCGCCAGCAGCCAAGGACTAGGAGAGACCCAGTACTTC. Residues: CASSQGLGETQYF.

This sequence joins TRBV4-2 and TRBJ2-1; the D gene is possibly TRBD2 (6 bases). This CDR3 comprises 16 residues. Trimming stripped 0 bases from V and 8 bases from J, with 17 bases between. Germline V gene sequence: CDR1 LGHNA, CDR2 YNFKEQ. CDR3 sequence reads: CASSQDLRTGVHEQFF. The DNA of the CDR3 is TGTGCCAGCAGCCAAGATCTTAGGACGGGAGTGCATGAGCAGTTCTTC.

The J gene is TRBJ2-7, the V gene TRBV6-5, with TRBD2 matching over 11 bases. The trim removed 2 bases at V and 5 bases at J, leaving 5 bases unmatched. Germline V lookup: CDR1 MNHEY, CDR2 SVGAGI. This CDR3 is built from 15 residues. The DNA for the CDR3 is TGTGCCAGCAGTTACGGTACTAGCGGGAGTGACGAGCAGTACTTC. This gives the protein CASSYGTSGSDEQYF.

This clone came up a few times. The chain uses TRBV5-1 and TRBJ2-2, with 10 bases fitting TRBD2. Unmatched junction bases numbered 7, after V lost 1 base and J lost 7 bases. The germline V gene has CDR1 SGHRS and CDR2 YFSETQ. This CDR3 contains 16 residues. CDR3 region: CASSLSSGSFGGELFF. The CDR3 coding sequence is TGCGCCAGCAGCTTGTCTAGCGGGAGTTTCGGCGGGGAGCTGTTTTTT.

The chain has TRBV28 and TRBJ2-1; TRBD2 aligns across 8 bases. CDR3 length equals 15 residues. V lost 3 bases and J lost 4; bases outside the gene matches: 5. CDR1 is MDHEN and CDR2 is SYDVKM in the germline V gene. As DNA, the CDR3 is TGTGCCAGCAGTTTTGAACTAGCGGTTTACAATGAGCAGTTCTTC. Translation gives CASSFELAVYNEQFF.

This sequence joins TRBV19 and TRBJ1-1, with 8 positions matching TRBD1. This CDR3 contains 14 residues. In germline, CDR1 is LNHDA, CDR2 SQIVND (reference sequence). Trimming cost V 4 bases and J 1 base; bases outside gene matches: 2. CDR3 amino acids: CASSRTGRNTEAFF. CDR3 sequence (DNA): TGTGCCAGTAGTAGGACAGGGAGGAACACTGAAGCTTTCTTT.

The chain has TRBV21-1 and TRBJ2-2; no DNA check was done on the table's D call, TRBD1. TRBV21-1 is classified as a pseudogene. This CDR3 spans 13 amino acids. The CDR3: CASRYRVTGELFF. DNA for the CDR3: TGTGCCAGCAGGTACAGGGTCACCGGGGAGCTGTTTTTT.

This chain joins TRBV28 and TRBJ2-7; TRBD1 matches at 10 bases. Trimming removed 4 bases from V and 5 bases from J; junction bases left unmatched: 8. This CDR3 contains 15 residues. Germline CDR1 MDHEN, CDR2 SYDVKM. CDR3 region: CASSSTGTGEDEQYF. Written as DNA, the CDR3 is TGTGCCAGCAGTTCGACCGGGACAGGGGAGGACGAGCAGTACTTC.

The chain uses TRBV28 and TRBJ2-7, with TRBD1 matching 10 bases. Germline CDR1 and CDR2: MDHEN and SYDVKM. CDR3 length equals 16 residues. The trim removed 3 bases at V and 0 bases at J, leaving 5 bases unmatched. The DNA for the CDR3 is TGTGCCAGCAGTTTCTCGGGACAGGGGAGCTCCTACGAGCAGTACTTC. Translating it yields CASSFSGQGSSYEQYF.

V gene TRBV20-1 combines with J gene TRBJ2-7; D is undetermined. V was shortened by 6 bases and J by 9 bases, with 9 bases between the two germline ends. In germline, CDR1 is DFQATT, CDR2 SNEGSKA (reference sequence). The CDR3 sequence is 9 residues long. The CDR3 reads CSADSLQYF. The CDR3 nucleotides are TGCAGTGCCGACTCGTTGCAGTACTTC.

In this sample, this clone turned up a few times. CDR3 bases: TGTGCCAGCAGCTTACAGGGCAACTCCTACGAGCAGTACTTC. Its translation: CASSLQGNSYEQYF. This sequence joins TRBV7-3 and TRBJ2-7; tentatively, D is TRBD1 (5 bases). This CDR3 region has 14 residues. Trimming took 2 bases from V and 0 from J, leaving 8 bases between them. From germline, CDR1 is SGHTA and CDR2 FQGTGA.